This T cell receptor (beta chain) appears in the sequencing data of a study of T cells expressing NK-cell markers. Study-level information: Sequencing of TCR beta repertoires drew on sorted CD3+CD56+NKG2C+, CD3+CD56+NKG2C- and CD3+CD56-NKG2C+ T cells. Eight donors were sequenced, seven testing HCMV-seropositive and one testing seronegative.

TCRdb reprocessed the 5' RACE reads, with one entry per CDR3 protein and no DNA. The table lists 500,000 to 600,000 distinct CDR3 sequences. Germline CDR1 LGHDT, CDR2 YNNKEL (reference sequence). CDR3 length: 16 amino acids. Note on this clonotype: Its specificity is unknown.

Study conclusions and caveats: Expanded clones of NKG2C+ T cells had an unclear HCMV specificity.

The sample consisted of blood T cells: a sorted CD56 or NKG2C T cell subset, CD4+ or CD8+ T cells, or bulk PBMC T cells (not recorded which). This sequence was found in a man aged 18 to 35 in good health. The J gene is TRBJ2-1, the V gene TRBV3-1; TCRdb returns TRBD2, unconfirmable since there is no DNA. This CDR3 reads CASSQDWSGAYNEQFF.